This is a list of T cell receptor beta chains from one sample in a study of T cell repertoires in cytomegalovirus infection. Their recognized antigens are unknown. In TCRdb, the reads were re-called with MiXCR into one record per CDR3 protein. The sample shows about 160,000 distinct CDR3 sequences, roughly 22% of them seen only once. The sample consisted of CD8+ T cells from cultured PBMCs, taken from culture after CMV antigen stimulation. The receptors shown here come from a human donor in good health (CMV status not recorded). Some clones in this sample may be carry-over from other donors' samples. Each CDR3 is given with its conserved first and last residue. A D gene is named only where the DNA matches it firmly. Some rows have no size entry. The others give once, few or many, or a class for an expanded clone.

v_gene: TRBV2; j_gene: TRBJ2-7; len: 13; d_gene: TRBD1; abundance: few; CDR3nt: TGTGCCAGCAGAGGGACAGGCGACTACGAGCAGTACTTC; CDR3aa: CASRGTGDYEQYF
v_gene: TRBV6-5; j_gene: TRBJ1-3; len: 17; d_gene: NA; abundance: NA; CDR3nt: TGTGCCAGCAGTCCCGTGCAACTCATGACCTCTGGAAACACCATATATTTT; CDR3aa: CASSPVQLMTSGNTIYF
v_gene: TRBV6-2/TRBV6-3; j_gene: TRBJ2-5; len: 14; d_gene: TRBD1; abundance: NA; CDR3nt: TGTGCCAGCAACCTCGGGACAGCTCAAGAGACCCAGTACTTC; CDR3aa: CASNLGTAQETQYF
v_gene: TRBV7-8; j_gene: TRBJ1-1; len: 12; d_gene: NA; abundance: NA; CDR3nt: TGTGCCAGCAGCTTAGCCGGGAGTGAAGCTTTCTTT; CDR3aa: CASSLAGSEAFF
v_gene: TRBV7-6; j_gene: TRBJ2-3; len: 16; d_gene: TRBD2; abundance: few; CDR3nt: TGTGCCAGCCAAGAAAGGTCGGGACTAGCCGGAGATACGCAGTATTTT; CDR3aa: CASQERSGLAGDTQYF
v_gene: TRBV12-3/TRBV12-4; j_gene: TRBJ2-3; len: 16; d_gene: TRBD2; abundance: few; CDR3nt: TGTGCCAGCAGTTTTCTCAGCGGGGAGAGCACAGATACGCAGTATTTT; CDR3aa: CASSFLSGESTDTQYF
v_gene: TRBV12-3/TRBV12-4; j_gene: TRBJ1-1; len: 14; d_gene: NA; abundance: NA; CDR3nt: TGTGCCAGCAGTTGGGCGGCACGAGGCACTGAAGCTTTCTTT; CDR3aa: CASSWAARGTEAFF
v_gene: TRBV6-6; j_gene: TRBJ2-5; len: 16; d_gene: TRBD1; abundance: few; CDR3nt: TGTGCCAGCAGTTCGGGACAGGTATACAACCAAGAGACCCAGTACTTC; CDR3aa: CASSSGQVYNQETQYF
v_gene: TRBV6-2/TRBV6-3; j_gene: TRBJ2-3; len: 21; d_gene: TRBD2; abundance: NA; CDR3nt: TGTGCCAGCAGTTCGACTCCGGTTCTTAGCGGGGGGAAAACTAGCACAGATACGCAGTATTTT; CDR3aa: CASSSTPVLSGGKTSTDTQYF
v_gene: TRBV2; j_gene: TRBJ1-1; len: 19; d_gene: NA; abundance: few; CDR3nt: TGTGCCAGCAGTGAAGTAAGAACGGGTTCCCTGTCCCTGAACACTGAAGCTTTCTTT; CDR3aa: CASSEVRTGSLSLNTEAFF
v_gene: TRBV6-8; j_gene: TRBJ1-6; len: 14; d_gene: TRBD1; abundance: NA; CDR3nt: TGTGCCAGCAGTTCGGGACAGCCTAATTCACCCCTCCACTTT; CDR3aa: CASSSGQPNSPLHF
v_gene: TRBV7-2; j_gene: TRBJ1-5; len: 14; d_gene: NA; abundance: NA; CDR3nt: TGTGCCAGCAGCCAGGACGGATTCAATCAGCCCCAGCATTTT; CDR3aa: CASSQDGFNQPQHF
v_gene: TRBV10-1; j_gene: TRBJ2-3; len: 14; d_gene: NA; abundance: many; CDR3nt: TGCGCCAGCAGAGGGGACTGGGGCACAGATACGCAGTATTTT; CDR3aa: CASRGDWGTDTQYF
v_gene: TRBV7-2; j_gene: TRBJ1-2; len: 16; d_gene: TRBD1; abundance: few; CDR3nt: TGTGCCAGCAGCCGTATACAGGGGGCGCAGAGGGAAGGCTACACCTTC; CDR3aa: CASSRIQGAQREGYTF
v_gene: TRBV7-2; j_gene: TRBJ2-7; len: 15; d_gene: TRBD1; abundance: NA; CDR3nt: TGTGCCAGCAGCTTAAAAGGACAGGGCCCTTACGAGCAGTACTTC; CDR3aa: CASSLKGQGPYEQYF
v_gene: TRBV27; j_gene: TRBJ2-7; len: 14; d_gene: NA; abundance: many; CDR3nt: TGTGCCAGCCAGCCCCTCGGCCCTTCCTACGAGCAGTACTTC; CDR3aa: CASQPLGPSYEQYF
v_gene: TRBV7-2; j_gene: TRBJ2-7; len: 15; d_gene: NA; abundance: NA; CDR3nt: TGTGCCAGCAGCCGACCTTTCGACAGCCCCTACGAGCAGTACTTC; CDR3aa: CASSRPFDSPYEQYF
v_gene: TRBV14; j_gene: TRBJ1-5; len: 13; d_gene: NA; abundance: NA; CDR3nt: TGTGCCAGCAGCCAAAACTCCTGGGAGCCCCAGCATTTT; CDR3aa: CASSQNSWEPQHF
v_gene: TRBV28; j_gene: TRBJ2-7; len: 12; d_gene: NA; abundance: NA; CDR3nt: TGTGCCAGCATAGGTTCGAGCTACGAGCAGTACTTC; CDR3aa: CASIGSSYEQYF
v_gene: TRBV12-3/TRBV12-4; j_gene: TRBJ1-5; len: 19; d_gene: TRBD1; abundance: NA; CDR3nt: TGTGCCAGCAGTTTAGTCCCCGTGACAGGGGGCAAAGGCAATCAGCCCCAGCATTTT; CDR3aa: CASSLVPVTGGKGNQPQHF
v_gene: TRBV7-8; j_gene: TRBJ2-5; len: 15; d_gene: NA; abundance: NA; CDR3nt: TGTGCCAGCAGCTTAGCGCTGGGGGCCAGAGAGACCCAGTACTTC; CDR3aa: CASSLALGARETQYF
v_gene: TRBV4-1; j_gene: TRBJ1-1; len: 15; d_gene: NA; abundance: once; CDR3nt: TGTGCCAGCAGCCCAAAACAGGGATTGGGCACTGAAGCTTTCTTT; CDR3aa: CASSPKQGLGTEAFF
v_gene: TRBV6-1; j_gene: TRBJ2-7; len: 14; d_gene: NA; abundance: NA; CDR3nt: TGTGCCAGCAGCAGGGACGTTACTCCTCGGGAGCAGTACTTC; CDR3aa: CASSRDVTPREQYF
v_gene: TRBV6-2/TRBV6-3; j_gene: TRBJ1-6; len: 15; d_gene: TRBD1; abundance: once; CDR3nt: TGTGCCAGCAGTTACCTGCAGGGGGCTTTCTCACCCCTCCACTTT; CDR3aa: CASSYLQGAFSPLHF
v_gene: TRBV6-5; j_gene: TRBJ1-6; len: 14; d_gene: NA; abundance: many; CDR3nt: TGTGCCAGCAGTTACCGCTTATATAATTCACCCCTCCACTTT; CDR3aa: CASSYRLYNSPLHF
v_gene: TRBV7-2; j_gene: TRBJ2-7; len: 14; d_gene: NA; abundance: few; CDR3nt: TGTGCCAGCAGCCCCCGGTTGGACGGCTACGAGCAGTACTTC; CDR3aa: CASSPRLDGYEQYF
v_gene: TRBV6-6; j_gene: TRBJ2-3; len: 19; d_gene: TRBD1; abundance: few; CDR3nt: TGTGCCAGCAGTTACCATCCGGGACAGGGGGCACAAAGGGCAGATACGCAGTATTTT; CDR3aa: CASSYHPGQGAQRADTQYF
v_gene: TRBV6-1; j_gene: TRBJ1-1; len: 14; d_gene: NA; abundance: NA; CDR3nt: TGTGCCAGCAGTGGCGGTTACACGGGCACTGAAGCTTTCTTT; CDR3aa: CASSGGYTGTEAFF